The 10 T cell receptor beta chains below were found in one sample sequenced in a study of post-analysis software for immune sequencing data. For these TCRs, the target antigens are not known. Regarding the study as a whole: Higher frequency in patients than in controls was seen for roughly five TRBV segments, with TRBV5-6, TRBV5-1 and TRBV20-1 among them.

Unique molecular identifiers tagged the TCR beta cDNA libraries. Using its own MiXCR run on the PCR reads, TCRdb lists one record per CDR3 protein. The sample records fewer than 850,000 distinct CDR3 sequences, 25% to 30% being singletons. Source material: blood. These receptors all stem from a girl between 5 and 17 years old with multiple sclerosis.

The rearrangement uses TRBV3-1 and TRBJ1-2, with 7 bases lining up with TRBD1. J lost 4 bases, V lost 4 bases, and 9 bases had no gene match. This CDR3 comprises 15 residues. CDR1 and CDR2 (germline): LGHDT, YNNKEL (reference sequence). The CDR3 DNA is TGTGCCAGCAGCCGTGACAGGGATTTGGGCTATGGCTACACCTTC. Its translation is CASSRDRDLGYGYTF.

This clonotype was seen a handful of times. The chain joins TRBV7-9 to TRBJ1-4; 7 positions match TRBD1. With V trimmed by 5 bases and J by 4 bases, 4 bases remained unmatched. The CDR3 has 14 amino acids. CDR1 is SEHNR, CDR2 FQNEAQ, per germline (reference sequence). This chain's CDR3 is CASSLGQDNEKLFF. In DNA form, the CDR3 reads TGTGCCAGCAGCCTAGGACAGGATAATGAAAAACTGTTTTTT.

The chain links TRBV28 to TRBJ1-5; D unresolved. The CDR3 spans 14 residues. The V gene lost 5 bases and the J gene lost 9 bases, with 17 bases spanning the gap. Germline loops: CDR1 MDHEN, CDR2 SYDVKM. The CDR3 here is CASSLDVGGRPQHF. The CDR3 DNA follows: TGTGCCAGCAGTCTGGACGTGGGAGGGCGGCCCCAGCATTTT.

This clonotype occurred a few times. This chain connects TRBV20-1 to TRBJ2-5, with D possibly being TRBD1 (5 bases). Trimming shortened V by 5 bases and J by 4 bases, and 17 bases separated the two germline ends. The CDR3 runs 14 residues. The germline CDR1 and CDR2 sequences are DFQATT and SNEGSKA (reference sequence). The CDR3 loop reads CSAERTRAGETQYF. CDR3 in DNA: TGCAGTGCTGAGAGGACACGGGCAGGAGAGACCCAGTACTTC.

The V gene is TRBV5-1, the J gene TRBJ1-1, with D unclear. V lost 10 bases to trimming and J lost 3 bases, with 13 bases between them. The CDR3 is 12 amino acids. Germline CDR1 is SGHRS and CDR2 is YFSETQ. CDR3 region: CAGTTGYTEAFF. In nucleotides, the CDR3 is TGCGCCGGCACCACGGGGTACACTGAAGCTTTCTTT.

A few counts support this clonotype. Sequence at one end of the junction differs from germline and may be a read error. The chain employs TRBV7-9 and TRBJ2-5, with 11 bases that match TRBD2. Germline CDR1 reads SEHNR; CDR2 reads FQNEAQ (reference sequence). The CDR3 has 15 amino acids. CDR3 DNA: TGTGCCAGCAGCCTAGCGGGGGGCCTCCAAGAGACCCAGTACTTC. Translating it yields CASSLAGGLQETQYF.

This clonotype was seen only a few times. The chain uses TRBV7-2 and TRBJ2-5; TRBD2 might be the D (6 bases). V gave up 3 bases and J gave up 4 bases, with 18 bases separating them. The CDR3 covers 16 residues. Per germline, CDR1 SGHTA and CDR2 FQGNSA. CDR3: CASSFDSFWEAETQYF. CDR3 sequence (DNA): TGTGCCAGCAGCTTCGATAGTTTCTGGGAGGCAGAGACCCAGTACTTC.

This clonotype was seen repeatedly, ten times or more. The chain carries TRBV7-9 and TRBJ2-3; tentative D call: TRBD1 (5 bases). In germline, CDR1 is SEHNR, CDR2 FQNEAQ (reference sequence). The CDR3 spans 14 residues. The V end was cut by 2 bases, the J end by 2 bases, with 8 bases between. DNA for the CDR3: TGTGCCAGCAGCTTACGCAGGGTCACAGATACGCAGTATTTT. Translating it yields CASSLRRVTDTQYF.

In the case of this clonotype: An end of the junction differs from the germline gene, which may be a read error. V is TRBV7-8 and J is TRBJ1-1; no reliable D call. CDR1 is SGHVS and CDR2 is FQNEAQ in the germline V gene. The CDR3 runs to 13 residues. The chain's CDR3 is CASSRTMNTEASF. The CDR3 nucleotides are TGTGCCAGCAGCCGTACGATGAACACTGAAGCTTCCTTT.

The J gene is TRBJ2-1, the V gene TRBV4-1; no definite D call. V was pared by 1 base and J by 4 bases, with 11 bases between. The CDR3 loop spans 15 amino acids. CDR1 and CDR2 from the germline V gene are MGHRA and YSYEKL. CDR3 coding DNA: TGCGCCAGCAGCCAAGTCGTTTCAGTTTACAATGAGCAGTTCTTC. Its protein product is CASSQVVSVYNEQFF.